Shown below are 17 T cell receptor beta chains from a single sample sequenced in a study of PD-L1 blockade in urothelial cancer. Repertoires were generated with immunoSEQ multiplex PCR, while TCRdb's copy carries only in-frame clones and drops some. The data contain fewer than 60,000 clones, about 81% of them singletons. Time point given: pretreatment peripheral blood. The material sequenced was PBMCs, taken around atezolizumab (anti-PD-L1) treatment. These receptor sequences come from a man between 65 and 79 years old with urothelial cancer.

The gene calls are TRBV27 and TRBJ2-2, with 9 nucleotides matching TRBD2. Germline V gives CDR1 MNHEY, CDR2 SMNVEV (reference sequence). This CDR3 is built from 19 residues. V shed 6 bases and J 4 bases; nucleotides not matched to a gene: 18. Written as DNA, the CDR3 is TGTGCCAGCAGCCGAACGGCTCGTGGAGCGGGAGGAGGCACCGGGGAGCTGTTTTTT. This encodes CASSRTARGAGGGTGELFF.

The J gene is TRBJ1-2, the V gene TRBV6-4, with 11 bases lining up with TRBD1. Germline values: CDR1 MRHNA, CDR2 SNTAGT. V trimming: 3 bases; J trimming: 3 bases; junction bases outside the gene matches: 3. The CDR3 loop spans 15 amino acids. The CDR3 region has the DNA TGTGCCAGCAGTGATGGACAGGGGGCCCACTATGGCTACACCTTC. This codes for CASSDGQGAHYGYTF.

This chain connects TRBV5-1 to TRBJ2-3; 12 bases align to TRBD2. Losses at the gene ends were 4 bases for V and 1 base for J; bases not matched to a gene: 10. The CDR3 has 18 amino acids. The V gene's germline CDR1 is SGHRS and CDR2 YFSETQ. The CDR3 DNA reads as TGCGCCAGCAGCAACGGACTAGCGGGGCGCTACCGCACAGATACGCAGTATTTT. Translation gives CASSNGLAGRYRTDTQYF.

The chain has TRBV28 and TRBJ2-1; D is possibly TRBD2 (7 bases). Per germline, CDR1 MDHEN and CDR2 SYDVKM. V lost 11 bases to trimming and J lost 0 bases, with 14 bases between them. There are 14 residues in the CDR3. CDR3 DNA sequence: TGTGCCTCCTTGAGGGGGGGCTCCTACAATGAGCAGTTCTTC. Its translation: CASLRGGSYNEQFF.

This chain connects TRBV6-1 to TRBJ2-1; TRBD2 might be the D (5 bases). V was shortened by 2 bases and J by 2 bases, with 10 bases between the two germline ends. This CDR3 is built from 15 residues. The V gene's germline CDR1 is MNHNS and CDR2 SASEGT. Written as DNA, the CDR3 is TGTGCCAGCAGTGAATATGGGCGGGCCTACAATGAGCAGTTCTTC. Its protein product is CASSEYGRAYNEQFF.

This chain connects TRBV9 to TRBJ2-1; 8 bases map to TRBD2. The CDR3 spans 15 residues. Looked up from germline, CDR1 is SGDLS and CDR2 is YYNGEE. With 0 bases clipped from V and 8 bases from J, the junction kept 7 bases outside the gene matches. The CDR3 reads CASSVGVGGADEQFF. The CDR3 coding sequence is TGTGCCAGCAGCGTAGGGGTCGGGGGGGCCGATGAGCAGTTCTTC.

This chain uses TRBV7-6 with TRBJ2-5; 7 nucleotides agree with TRBD2. CDR1 is SGHVS, CDR2 FNYEAQ, per germline. The CDR3 spans 15 residues. The junction had 6 bases not matched to a gene; V was cut back by 0 bases and J by 5 bases. CDR3 in DNA: TGTGCCAGCAGCTTAGCGTTTGAGCGGGGTGAGACCCAGTACTTC. Translating gives CASSLAFERGETQYF.

The chain uses TRBV6-5 and TRBJ2-1; 10 bases fit TRBD1. Germline V CDR1 and CDR2: MNHEY, SVGAGI. V shed 5 bases and J 7 bases; nucleotides not matched to a gene: 2. This CDR3 has 13 amino acids. The CDR3: CASSRGQGNEQFF. DNA for the CDR3: TGTGCCAGCAGTAGGGGACAGGGGAATGAGCAGTTCTTC.

The chain joins TRBV7-2 to TRBJ2-1; 10 bases map to TRBD2. CDR3 size: 16 residues. CDR1 is SGHTA and CDR2 is FQGNSA in the germline V gene. The ends lost 4 bases at V and 7 bases at J; junction bases unmatched: 10. The DNA for the CDR3 is TGTGCCAGCAGCTGGCCCCCGAGCGGGAGGGGAAATGAGCAGTTCTTC. It encodes CASSWPPSGRGNEQFF.

Written as DNA, the CDR3 is TGTGCCAGTAGGGAGGCGTCGTACACTGAAGCTTTCTTT. Protein sequence: CASREASYTEAFF. J is TRBJ1-1 and V is TRBV19; D remains unclear. V was shortened by 6 bases and J by 3 bases, with 11 bases between the two germline ends. Looked up from germline, CDR1 is LNHDA and CDR2 is SQIVND (reference sequence). The CDR3 spans 13 residues.

This clone was detected a few times. The V gene is TRBV7-2, the J gene TRBJ2-7, with a tentative D call TRBD2 (5 bases). V lost 5 bases and J 0 bases, leaving 11 bases between the germline ends. The CDR3 runs to 14 residues. Germline lookup yields CDR1 SGHTA and CDR2 FQGNSA. In DNA form, the CDR3 reads TGTGCCAGCAGCGAGGACTTCAGCTCCTACGAGCAGTACTTC. Translated, it gives CASSEDFSSYEQYF.

This clone was counted once. The chain combines TRBV5-4 with TRBJ2-1; 11 bases line up with TRBD2. With V trimmed by 7 bases and J by 1 base, 7 bases remained unmatched. The CDR3 totals 16 residues. Germline CDR1 and CDR2: SGHNT and YYREEE (reference sequence). CDR3 DNA sequence: TGTGCCAGCGCTCAAACTAGCGGGAGATCCTACAATGAGCAGTTCTTC. It translates to CASAQTSGRSYNEQFF. Full variable domain (rest looked up from reference TRBV5-4 and TRBJ2-1): ETGVTQSPTHLIKTRGQQVTLRCSSQSGHNTVSWYQQALGQGPQFIFQYYREEENGRGNFPPRFSGLQFPNYSSELNVNALELDDSALYLCASAQTSGRSYNEQFFGPGTRLTVL.

The CDR3 here is CAISPRDRDYEQYF. In DNA form, the CDR3 reads TGTGCCATCAGCCCCCGGGACAGGGACTACGAGCAGTACTTC. The V and J genes are TRBV10-3 and TRBJ2-7; TRBD1 agrees at 9 bases. Losses at the gene ends were 6 bases for V and 3 bases for J; bases not matched to a gene: 6. Germline V gene sequence: CDR1 ENHRY, CDR2 SYGVKD. This CDR3 is built from 14 residues.

The rearrangement links TRBV7-3 to TRBJ2-3; TRBD2 agrees at 7 bases. The ends lost 5 bases at V and 2 bases at J; junction bases unmatched: 7. The CDR3 has 15 amino acids. CDR1 SGHTA and CDR2 FQGTGA come from the germline V gene. The CDR3 protein is CASSRKAGNTDTQYF. The CDR3 DNA reads TGTGCCAGCAGCCGTAAAGCGGGAAACACAGATACGCAGTATTTT.

In DNA form, the CDR3 reads TGTGCCATCAAAACTAGCGGGAGGGGAGAGCAGTTCTTC. The encoded protein is CAIKTSGRGEQFF. The rearrangement joins TRBV10-3 to TRBJ2-1; 13 positions match TRBD2. CDR1 is ENHRY, CDR2 SYGVKD, per germline. The J segment lost 10 bases and the V segment lost 7 bases, leaving 4 bases of the junction unmatched. The CDR3 has 13 residues.

The chain recombines TRBV28 with TRBJ2-3; 9 nucleotides match TRBD2. J lost 2 bases, V lost 4 bases, and 7 bases had no gene match. The germline V gene encodes CDR1 MDHEN and CDR2 SYDVKM. The CDR3 runs to 16 residues. The CDR3 loop reads CASSSQAGGFTDTQYF. The CDR3 nucleotides read TGTGCCAGCAGTTCCCAAGCGGGAGGCTTCACAGATACGCAGTATTTT. The whole variable domain, filled in from reference TRBV28 and TRBJ2-3, reads DVKVTQSSRYLVKRTGEKVFLECVQDMDHENMFWYRQDPGLGLRLIYFSYDVKMKEKGDIPEGYSVSREKKERFSLILESASTNQTSMYLCASSSQAGGFTDTQYFGPGTRLTVL.

V and J are TRBV21-1 and TRBJ2-7; no check of the table's D call, TRBD1, against the DNA was made. TRBV21-1 is termed a pseudogene. CDR3 size: 14 residues. The CDR3 is CARTQDRGFYEQYF. CDR3 DNA: TGTGCCAGGACTCAGGACAGGGGATTTTACGAGCAGTACTTC.